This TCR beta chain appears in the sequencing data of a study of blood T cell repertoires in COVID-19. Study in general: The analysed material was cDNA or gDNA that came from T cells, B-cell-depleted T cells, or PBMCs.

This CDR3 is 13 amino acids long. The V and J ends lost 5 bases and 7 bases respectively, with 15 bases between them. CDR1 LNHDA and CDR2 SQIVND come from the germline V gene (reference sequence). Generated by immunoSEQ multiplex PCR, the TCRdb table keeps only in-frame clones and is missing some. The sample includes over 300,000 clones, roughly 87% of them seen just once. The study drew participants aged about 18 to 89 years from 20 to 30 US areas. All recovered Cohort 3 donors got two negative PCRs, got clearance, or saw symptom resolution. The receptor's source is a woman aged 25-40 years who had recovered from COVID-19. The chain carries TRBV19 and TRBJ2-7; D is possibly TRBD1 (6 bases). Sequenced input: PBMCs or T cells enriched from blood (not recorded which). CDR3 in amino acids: CASSEGHRREQYF. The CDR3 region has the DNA TGTGCCAGTAGTGAGGGACACCGGCGGGAGCAGTACTTC.